The 10 T cell receptor beta chains listed next were all sequenced from one sample in a study of cytomegalovirus exposure and HLA in healthy donors. The repertoire was sequenced with immunoSEQ multiplex PCR; TCRdb's copy has only in-frame clones and lacks some. The sample lists some 180,000 clones; more than 75% were seen once. Material: PBMCs. The origin of the receptors is a man aged 25 to 40 in good health and CMV-seropositive.

V is TRBV9 and J is TRBJ2-2; D may match TRBD1 or TRBD2 (5 bases each). V lost 8 bases to trimming and J lost 1 base, with 12 bases between them. From germline, CDR1 is SGDLS and CDR2 YYNGEE. This CDR3 is built from 14 residues. The CDR3 region is CASRGSGNTGELFF. DNA of the CDR3: TGTGCCAGTCGGGGCAGTGGGAACACCGGGGAGCTGTTTTTT.

The sample holds one count of this clone. This chain connects TRBV6-1 to TRBJ2-7, with 8 positions matching TRBD2. J gave up 0 bases and V 4 bases, and 8 bases lay outside the gene matches. The CDR3 is made up of 16 amino acids. Germline-derived CDR1 and CDR2 are MNHNS and SASEGT. In DNA form, the CDR3 reads TGTGCCAGCAGTGTTGAACTAGCGGCCAGCTCCTACGAGCAGTACTTC. The encoded protein is CASSVELAASSYEQYF.

The chain combines TRBV15 with TRBJ2-3; 9 bases fit TRBD2. This CDR3 is 17 amino acids long. Germline loops: CDR1 LNHNV, CDR2 YYDKDF (reference sequence). Trimming took 1 base from V and 3 from J; bases not matched to a gene: 8. CDR3 residues: CATSRGAGLAGTDTQYF. DNA for the CDR3: TGTGCCACCAGCAGAGGGGCCGGGCTAGCGGGGACAGATACGCAGTATTTT.

The chain joins TRBV7-6 to TRBJ2-5, with D possibly matching TRBD2 (5 bases). The CDR3 is 14 amino acids. Trimming took 4 bases from V and 6 from J, leaving 15 bases between them. Germline lookup yields CDR1 SGHVS and CDR2 FNYEAQ. In DNA form, the CDR3 reads TGTGCCAGCAGCTCCGCTTTTAGGAGGAAGACCCAGTACTTC. It yields the protein CASSSAFRRKTQYF.

The genes are TRBV11-2 and TRBJ2-2, with TRBD2 identical over 14 bases. V was clipped by 5 bases and J by 5 bases; unmatched bases: 4. CDR3 length equals 16 residues. Germline V CDR1 and CDR2: SGHAT, FQNNGV. This CDR3 is CASSPRLAGGTGELFF. In nucleotides, the CDR3 is TGTGCCAGCAGCCCAAGACTAGCGGGGGGGACCGGGGAGCTGTTTTTT.

The gene calls are TRBV5-1 and TRBJ2-7; no clear D. Germline-derived CDR1 and CDR2 are SGHRS and YFSETQ. The CDR3 length is 13 residues. Trimming took 1 base from V and 2 from J, leaving 7 bases between them. The CDR3 spells CASSLFEPYEQYF. DNA of the CDR3: TGCGCCAGCAGCTTGTTCGAACCCTACGAGCAGTACTTC.

The rearrangement joins TRBV19 to TRBJ1-2; D is possibly TRBD1 (5 bases). Deletions cut 0 bases from V and 6 bases from J, with 5 bases between. Germline V gives CDR1 LNHDA, CDR2 SQIVND (reference sequence). This CDR3 region has 12 residues. CDR3 region: CASSIEGDGYTF. The CDR3 coding sequence is TGTGCCAGTAGTATAGAAGGGGATGGCTACACCTTC.

The chain uses TRBV12-5 and TRBJ2-3; 9 bases are shared with TRBD2. This CDR3 spans 15 amino acids. V lost 1 base to trimming and J lost 5 bases; unmatched junction nucleotides: 4. CDR1 and CDR2 from the germline V gene are LGHNT and FRNRAP. Here the CDR3 DNA reads TGTGCTAGTGGTTTGGGGCTAGCGGGACTAGATACGCAGTATTTT. Translated, it gives CASGLGLAGLDTQYF.

The chain employs TRBV27 and TRBJ2-7; the match to TRBD1 covers 9 bases. V lost 2 bases, J lost 2 bases, and 10 bases stayed unmatched. Germline values: CDR1 MNHEY, CDR2 SMNVEV (reference sequence). This CDR3 has 17 residues. The CDR3 nucleotides read TGTGCCAGCAGTTTACTTGGGAACCGGGACAGGGCCTACGAGCAGTACTTC. Translation gives CASSLLGNRDRAYEQYF.

The chain uses TRBV11-2 and TRBJ1-3; D is unclear. Germline V gene data show CDR1 as SGHAT and CDR2 as FQNNGV. This CDR3 has 13 amino acids. Trimming removed 6 bases at V and 1 base at J, with 7 bases between. CDR3 DNA sequence: TGTGCCAGCAGGCGACAATCTGGAAACACCATATATTTT. This sequence encodes CASRRQSGNTIYF.